A single T cell receptor beta chain is shown here with its context. A read error may be the cause here, since a much bigger clone is one base away. Constant-region priming of approximately 500 ng total RNA yielded TCR beta cDNA. Nested multiplex PCR, run for three rounds with slightly modified ARM-PCR, yielded TCR beta libraries. The first two PCR rounds used TRBV1-TRBV30 forward primers with a C-beta reverse primer, 9 to 11 cycles each. TCRdb independently ran MiXCR on the multiplex PCR reads; one entry per CDR3 protein. The repertoire holds some 190,000 distinct CDR3 sequences, with approximately 86% as singletons. This specimen comes from a study of tumor-infiltrating lymphocytes in primary liver carcinoma. The germline V gene has CDR1 SGHVS and CDR2 FQNEAQ. CDR3 length: 14 amino acids. Between roughly 17 and 30 mg of unsorted bulk tissue served as the source from which RNA and DNA were co-extracted.

The chain has TRBV7-8 and TRBJ1-1, with D unresolved. The receptor was isolated from a man between 35 and 55 years old with primary liver carcinoma and hepatitis B virus infection. The sequenced sample was tumor tissue from primary liver carcinoma. The CDR3 is CATSLDVGGTEAFF. The CDR3 nucleotides are TGTGCCACCAGCTTAGATGTAGGAGGGACTGAAGCTTTCTTT.